The 7 T cell receptor beta chains in this list originate from one sample, sequenced in a study of blood T cell repertoires in COVID-19 (dated by TCRdb to 2020 to 2022). Library preparation was by the immunoSEQ multiplex PCR assay. Held by TCRdb, this immuneACCESS table contains in-frame sequences only and omits some clones. Under half of the omission traces to an unresolved V gene where checked; the cause of the rest is unknown. Recorded for this sample are 200,000 to 250,000 clones; approximately 86% of them occurred a single time. Roughly 15% of the sample belongs to the ten largest clones. The specimen sequenced was PBMCs or T cells enriched from blood (not recorded which). The source is a woman aged 50 to 65 with acute COVID-19.

The chain is built from TRBV19 and TRBJ2-1; perhaps TRBD1 as D (6 bases). Germline V gives CDR1 LNHDA, CDR2 SQIVND (reference sequence). This CDR3 has 14 residues. Trimming left V 3 bases short and J 4 bases short, with 10 bases between. As DNA, the CDR3 is TGTGCCAGTAGTATTTGGGACACATACAATGAGCAGTTCTTC. Translating gives CASSIWDTYNEQFF.

J is TRBJ2-1 and V is TRBV5-1, with TRBD2 matching over 9 bases. The V gene's germline CDR1 is SGHRS and CDR2 YFSETQ. The CDR3 contains 16 residues. The ends lost 1 base at V and 9 bases at J; junction bases unmatched: 11. CDR3 coding DNA: TGCGCCAGCAGCTTGAGTGCTAGCGGGAATGCGGGTGAGCAGTTCTTC. Its protein is CASSLSASGNAGEQFF.

The J gene is TRBJ1-5, the V gene TRBV4-1; maybe TRBD1 (5 bases). The germline V gene encodes CDR1 MGHRA and CDR2 YSYEKL. The CDR3 has 15 residues. V lost 0 bases to trimming and J lost 6 bases, with 12 bases between them. The CDR3 loop is CASSQERGRGQPQHF. CDR3 DNA sequence: TGCGCCAGCAGCCAAGAGCGGGGGAGGGGTCAGCCCCAGCATTTT.

The rearrangement uses TRBV28 and TRBJ1-5, with D maybe TRBD1 (5 bases). Germline V CDR1 and CDR2: MDHEN, SYDVKM. Trimming took off 5 bases at V and 6 bases at J, with 23 bases between the two ends. CDR3 length: 17 residues. The CDR3 spells CASSLLVGGRQGQPQHF. The CDR3 DNA is TGTGCCAGCAGTCTGCTTGTTGGAGGGCGCCAGGGTCAGCCCCAGCATTTT.

The rearrangement links TRBV7-2 to TRBJ2-1; TRBD1 is a possible D gene (5 bases). Trimming shortened V by 0 bases and J by 8 bases, and 11 bases separated the two germline ends. Germline CDR1 and CDR2: SGHTA and FQGNSA. CDR3 length: 14 amino acids. CDR3 coding DNA: TGTGCCAGCAGCTTAGCGGGGCAGCTTCATGAGCAGTTCTTC. This gives the protein CASSLAGQLHEQFF.

This chain uses TRBV3-1 (or the pseudogene TRBV3-2) with TRBJ2-2, with 8 positions matching TRBD2. The CDR3 runs 15 residues. J was trimmed by 5 bases and V by 7 bases; bases with no gene match: 9. The germline CDR1 and CDR2 sequences are LGHDT and YNNKEL (reference sequence). CDR3 sequence: CASTGSGRGTGELFF. CDR3 sequence (DNA): TGTGCCAGCACCGGCAGCGGGAGAGGGACCGGGGAGCTGTTTTTT.

This clone appeared many times. The chain carries TRBV28 and TRBJ2-7; TRBD2 matches at 10 bases. V shed 4 bases and J 0 bases; nucleotides not matched to a gene: 9. Germline lookup yields CDR1 MDHEN and CDR2 SYDVKM. This CDR3 is 17 amino acids long. Written as DNA, the CDR3 is TGTGCCAGCAGTTCGTGGGTGATAGCGGGAGGCTCCTACGAGCAGTACTTC. Residues: CASSSWVIAGGSYEQYF.